This T cell receptor (beta chain) was documented in a study of shared clonotypes between healthy human individuals. About the research overall: Sampling drew on donors who were a couple of women and three men aged 18 to 49. Study findings and constraints: Some clonotypes were shared by all four sorted-subset donors, while others were not shared. The non-shared ones had lower generation probabilities than the shared ones. Estimated richness values were generally larger in naive subsets than in memory subsets.

Germline-derived CDR1 and CDR2 are LNHNV and YYDKDF (reference sequence). The CDR3 spans 12 residues. V was trimmed by 5 bases and J by 2 bases, leaving 7 bases between them. Replicate sorted-subset PCRs were loaded with around 200 ng DNA, 31,000 or so T cell genomes. Assay used: immunoSEQ multiplex PCR; TCRdb lists only in-frame clones, some missing. The sample contains 700,000 or so clones, 72% of which appear only once. Remarks on this clone: Its antigen remains unidentified.

The sequenced sample was memory CD4+ T cells sorted from blood. Specified subset: CD45RA-negative fraction. This sequence originates from a woman between 25 and 40 years old in good health. This chain links TRBV15 with TRBJ2-7; D is ambiguous. The CDR3 nucleotides read TGTGCCACCAGCTCGAGCCCCTACGAGCAGTACTTC. This translates into CATSSSPYEQYF.